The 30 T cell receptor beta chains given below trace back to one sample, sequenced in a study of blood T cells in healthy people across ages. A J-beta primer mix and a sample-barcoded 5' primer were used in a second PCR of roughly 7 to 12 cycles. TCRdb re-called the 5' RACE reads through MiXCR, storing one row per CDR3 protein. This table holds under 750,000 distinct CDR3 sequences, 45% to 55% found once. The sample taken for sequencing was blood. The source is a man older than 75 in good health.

The chain's CDR3 is CSVEARPPFF. Here the CDR3 DNA reads TGCAGCGTTGAGGCTAGGCCTCCGTTCTTC. V is TRBV29-1 and J is TRBJ2-1; D not resolved. The CDR3 totals 10 residues. Trimming took off 3 bases at V and 15 bases at J, with 12 bases between the two ends. Germline V gives CDR1 SQVTM, CDR2 ANQGSEA.

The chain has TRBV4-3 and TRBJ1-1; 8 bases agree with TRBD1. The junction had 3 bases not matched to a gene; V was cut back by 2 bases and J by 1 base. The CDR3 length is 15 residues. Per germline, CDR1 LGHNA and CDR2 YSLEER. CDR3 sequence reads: CASSQRQGRNTEAFF. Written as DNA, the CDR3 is TGCGCCAGCAGCCAACGACAGGGGCGGAACACTGAAGCTTTCTTT.

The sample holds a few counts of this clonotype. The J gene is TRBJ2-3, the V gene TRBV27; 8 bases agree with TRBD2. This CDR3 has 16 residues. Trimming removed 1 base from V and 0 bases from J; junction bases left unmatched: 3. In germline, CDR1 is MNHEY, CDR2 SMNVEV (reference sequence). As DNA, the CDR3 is TGTGCCAGCAGTTTATTTCCTAGCGGGAGCACAGATACGCAGTATTTT. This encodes CASSLFPSGSTDTQYF.

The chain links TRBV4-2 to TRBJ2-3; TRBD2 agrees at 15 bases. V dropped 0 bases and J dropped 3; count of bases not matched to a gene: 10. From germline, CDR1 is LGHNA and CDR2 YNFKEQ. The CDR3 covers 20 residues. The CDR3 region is CASSQDGRRTSGRGTDTQYF. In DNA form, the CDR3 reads TGTGCCAGCAGCCAAGATGGGAGACGGACTAGCGGGAGGGGAACAGATACGCAGTATTTT.

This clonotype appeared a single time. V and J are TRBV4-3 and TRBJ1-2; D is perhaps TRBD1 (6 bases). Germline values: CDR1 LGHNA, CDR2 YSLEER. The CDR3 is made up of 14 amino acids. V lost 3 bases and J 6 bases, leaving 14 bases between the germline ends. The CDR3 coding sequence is TGCGCCAGCAGCCATCAACAGGGAATGGATGGCTACACCTTC. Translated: CASSHQQGMDGYTF.

The CDR3 protein is CASSVAGGNNEQFF. The CDR3 DNA sequence: TGTGCCAGCAGCGTAGCGGGGGGGAACAATGAGCAGTTCTTC. This chain links TRBV7-3 with TRBJ2-1, with TRBD2 matching 11 bases. V shed 5 bases and J 5 bases; nucleotides not matched to a gene: 2. CDR1 and CDR2 (germline): SGHTA, FQGTGA. The CDR3 contains 14 residues.

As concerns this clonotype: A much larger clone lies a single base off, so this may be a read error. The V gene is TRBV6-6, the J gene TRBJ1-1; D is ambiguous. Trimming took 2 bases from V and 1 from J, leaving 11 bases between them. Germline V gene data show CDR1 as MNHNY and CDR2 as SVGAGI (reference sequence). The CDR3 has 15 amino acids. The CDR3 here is CASSYAPLGNTEAFF. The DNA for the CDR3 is TGTGCCAGCAGTTACGCCCCACTAGGGAACACTGAAGCTTTCTTT.

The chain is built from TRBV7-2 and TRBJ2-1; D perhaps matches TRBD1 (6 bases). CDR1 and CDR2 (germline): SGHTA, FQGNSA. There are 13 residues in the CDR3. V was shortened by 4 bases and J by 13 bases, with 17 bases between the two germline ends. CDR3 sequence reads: CASSYDRPETQFF. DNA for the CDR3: TGTGCCAGCAGCTACGACAGGCCGGAGACCCAGTTCTTC.

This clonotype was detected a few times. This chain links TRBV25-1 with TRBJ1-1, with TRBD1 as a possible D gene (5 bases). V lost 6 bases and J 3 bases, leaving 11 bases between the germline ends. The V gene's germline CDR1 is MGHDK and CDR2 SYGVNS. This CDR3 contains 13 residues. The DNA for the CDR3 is TGTGCCAGCAGGCGGGGGGAGTACACTGAAGCTTTCTTT. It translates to CASRRGEYTEAFF.

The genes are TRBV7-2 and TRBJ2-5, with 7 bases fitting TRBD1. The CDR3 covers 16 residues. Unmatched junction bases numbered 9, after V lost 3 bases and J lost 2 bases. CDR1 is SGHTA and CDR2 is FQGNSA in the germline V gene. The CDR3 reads CASSFTATGWQETQYF. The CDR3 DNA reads TGTGCCAGCAGCTTCACCGCGACAGGGTGGCAAGAGACCCAGTACTTC.

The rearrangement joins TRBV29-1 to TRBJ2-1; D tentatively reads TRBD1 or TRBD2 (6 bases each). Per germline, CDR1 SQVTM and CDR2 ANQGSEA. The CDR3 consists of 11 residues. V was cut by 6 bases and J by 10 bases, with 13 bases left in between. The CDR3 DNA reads TGCAGCGTGGGGGTAGGGGGGGAGCAGTTCTTC. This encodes CSVGVGGEQFF.

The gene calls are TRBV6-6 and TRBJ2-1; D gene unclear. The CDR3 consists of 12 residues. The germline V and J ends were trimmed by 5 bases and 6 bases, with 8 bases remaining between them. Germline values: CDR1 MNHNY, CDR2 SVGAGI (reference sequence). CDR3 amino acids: CASSNQFNEQFF. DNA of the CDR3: TGTGCCAGCAGTAATCAGTTCAATGAGCAGTTCTTC.

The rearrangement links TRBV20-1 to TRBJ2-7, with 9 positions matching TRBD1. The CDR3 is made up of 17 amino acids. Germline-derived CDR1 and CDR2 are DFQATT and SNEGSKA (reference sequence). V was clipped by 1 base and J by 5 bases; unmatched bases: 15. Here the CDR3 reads CSARARTGDPTAHEQYF. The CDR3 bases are TGCAGTGCTAGAGCCCGGACAGGGGATCCTACGGCCCACGAGCAGTACTTC.

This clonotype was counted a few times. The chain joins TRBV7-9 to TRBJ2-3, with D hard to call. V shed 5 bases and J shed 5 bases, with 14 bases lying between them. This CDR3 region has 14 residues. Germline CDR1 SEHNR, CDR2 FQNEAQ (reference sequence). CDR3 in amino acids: CASSPLGVQDTQYF. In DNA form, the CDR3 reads TGTGCCAGCAGCCCACTCGGAGTTCAAGATACGCAGTATTTT.

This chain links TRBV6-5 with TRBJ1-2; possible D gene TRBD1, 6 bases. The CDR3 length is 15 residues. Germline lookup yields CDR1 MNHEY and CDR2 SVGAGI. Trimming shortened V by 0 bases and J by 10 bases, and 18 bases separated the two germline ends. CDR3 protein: CASSYSGGQMSDYTF. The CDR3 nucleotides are TGTGCCAGCAGTTACTCGGGGGGGCAGATGAGTGACTACACCTTC.

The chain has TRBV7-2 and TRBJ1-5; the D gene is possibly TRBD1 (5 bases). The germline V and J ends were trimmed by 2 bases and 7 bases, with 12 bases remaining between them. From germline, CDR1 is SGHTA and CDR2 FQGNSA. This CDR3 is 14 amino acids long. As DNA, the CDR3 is TGTGCCAGCAGCTTACAGGGCCGGGGGCAGCCCCAGCATTTT. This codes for CASSLQGRGQPQHF.

CDR3 loop: CASSQEAAGGAQTVYNEQFF. CDR3 in DNA: TGTGCCAGCAGCCAAGAGGCGGCAGGGGGCGCCCAGACTGTCTACAATGAGCAGTTCTTC. The chain couples TRBV4-2 to TRBJ2-1; 8 bases fit TRBD1. V lost 0 bases to trimming and J lost 3 bases; unmatched junction nucleotides: 16. The CDR3 is made up of 20 amino acids. CDR1 and CDR2 from the germline V gene are LGHNA and YNFKEQ.

The CDR3 region has the DNA TGTGCCAGCAGAATAGGTGGAGGGGGCGTCTCCATCTACGAGCAGTACTTC. Protein: CASRIGGGGVSIYEQYF. J is TRBJ2-7 and V is TRBV28, with D tentatively TRBD1 (7 bases). The CDR3 extends over 17 amino acids. The V gene lost 6 bases and the J gene lost 3 bases, with 24 bases spanning the gap. The V gene's germline CDR1 is MDHEN and CDR2 SYDVKM.

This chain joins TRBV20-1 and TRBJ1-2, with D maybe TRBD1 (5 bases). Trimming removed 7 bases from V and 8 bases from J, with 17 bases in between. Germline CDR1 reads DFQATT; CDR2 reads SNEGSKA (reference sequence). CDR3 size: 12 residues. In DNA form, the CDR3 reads TGCAGTGTGGGGGGGATTCAGAAAGGCTACACCTTC. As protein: CSVGGIQKGYTF.

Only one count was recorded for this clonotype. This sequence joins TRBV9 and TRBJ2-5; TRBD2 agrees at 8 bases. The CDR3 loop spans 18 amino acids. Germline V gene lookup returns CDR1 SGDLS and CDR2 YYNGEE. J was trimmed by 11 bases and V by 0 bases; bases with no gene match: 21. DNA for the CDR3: TGTGCCAGCAGCGTAGTCGCAGCGGGAGATAGCTCCTACAATGAGCAGTACTTC. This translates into CASSVVAAGDSSYNEQYF.

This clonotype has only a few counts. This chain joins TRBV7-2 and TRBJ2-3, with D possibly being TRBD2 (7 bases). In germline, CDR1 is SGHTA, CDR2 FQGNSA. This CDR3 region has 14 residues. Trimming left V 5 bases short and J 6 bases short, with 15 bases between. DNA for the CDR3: TGTGCCAGCAGCCGAGGGGGGGGCTCGGATACGCAGTATTTT. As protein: CASSRGGGSDTQYF.

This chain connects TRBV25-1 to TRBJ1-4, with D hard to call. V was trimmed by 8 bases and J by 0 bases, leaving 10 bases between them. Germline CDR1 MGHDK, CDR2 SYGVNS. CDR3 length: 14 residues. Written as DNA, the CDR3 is TGTGCCAGCCAACGACGGGCAACTAATGAAAAACTGTTTTTT. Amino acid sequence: CASQRRATNEKLFF.

CDR3 sequence: CASSLVLSTGGLSNQPQHF. DNA for the CDR3: TGTGCCAGCAGCTTAGTTTTAAGTACAGGGGGCCTAAGCAATCAGCCCCAGCATTTT. The V gene is TRBV7-9, the J gene TRBJ1-5; 9 nucleotides line up with TRBD1. V gave up 1 base and J gave up 1 base; unmatched junction bases: 11. Germline V lookup: CDR1 SEHNR, CDR2 FQNEAQ (reference sequence). The CDR3 has 19 residues.

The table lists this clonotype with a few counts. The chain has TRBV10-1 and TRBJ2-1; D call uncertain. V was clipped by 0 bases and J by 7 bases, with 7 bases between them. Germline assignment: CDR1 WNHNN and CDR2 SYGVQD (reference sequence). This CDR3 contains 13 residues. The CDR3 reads CASSESRWNEQFF. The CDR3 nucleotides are TGCGCCAGCAGTGAGTCGAGGTGGAATGAGCAGTTCTTC.

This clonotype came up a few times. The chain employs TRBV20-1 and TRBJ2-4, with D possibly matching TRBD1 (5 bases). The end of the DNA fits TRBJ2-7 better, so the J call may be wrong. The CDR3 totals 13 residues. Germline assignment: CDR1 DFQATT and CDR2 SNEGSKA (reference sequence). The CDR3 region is CSARDPLTAEQYF. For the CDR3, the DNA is TGCAGTGCTAGAGATCCCTTGACAGCCGAGCAGTACTTC.

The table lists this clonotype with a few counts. The CDR3: CASSPQGTLGEQYF. DNA for the CDR3: TGCGCCAGCAGCCCGCAAGGCACCTTAGGCGAGCAGTACTTC. The chain carries TRBV4-3 and TRBJ2-7; D is unresolved. Per germline, CDR1 LGHNA and CDR2 YSLEER. This CDR3 has 14 residues. Trimming cost V 4 bases and J 6 bases, with 16 bases left between them.

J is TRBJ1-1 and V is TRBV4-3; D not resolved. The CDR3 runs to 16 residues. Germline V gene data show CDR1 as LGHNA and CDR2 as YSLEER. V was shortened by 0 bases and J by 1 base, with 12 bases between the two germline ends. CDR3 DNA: TGCGCCAGCAGCCAAGATGATAGGGCATGGAACACTGAAGCTTTCTTT. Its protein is CASSQDDRAWNTEAFF.

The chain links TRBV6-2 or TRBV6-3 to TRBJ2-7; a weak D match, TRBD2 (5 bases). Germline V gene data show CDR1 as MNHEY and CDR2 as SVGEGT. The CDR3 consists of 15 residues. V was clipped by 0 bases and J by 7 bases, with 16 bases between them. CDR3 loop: CASSYSTRTANEQYF. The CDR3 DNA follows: TGTGCCAGCAGTTACTCGACAAGGACTGCTAATGAGCAGTACTTC.

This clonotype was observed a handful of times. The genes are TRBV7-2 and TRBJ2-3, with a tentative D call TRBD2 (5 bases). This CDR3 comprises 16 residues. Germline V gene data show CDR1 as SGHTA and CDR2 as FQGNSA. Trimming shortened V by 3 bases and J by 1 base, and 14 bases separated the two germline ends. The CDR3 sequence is CASSFVAGPGTDTQYF. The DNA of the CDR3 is TGTGCCAGCAGCTTTGTTGCGGGTCCTGGCACAGATACGCAGTATTTT.

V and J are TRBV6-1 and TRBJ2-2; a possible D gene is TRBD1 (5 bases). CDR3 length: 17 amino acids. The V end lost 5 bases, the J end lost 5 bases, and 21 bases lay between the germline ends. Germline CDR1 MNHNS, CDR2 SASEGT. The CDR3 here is CASSPTAGQALTGELFF. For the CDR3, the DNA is TGTGCCAGCAGTCCAACGGCAGGGCAGGCGCTAACCGGGGAGCTGTTTTTT.